Shown below are 17 T cell receptor beta chains from a single sample sequenced in a study of cytomegalovirus exposure and HLA in healthy donors. Amplification used 60 Vbeta primers and 13 Jbeta primers. Sequenced by immunoSEQ multiplex PCR; TCRdb stores in-frame clones only, minus some. The table lists under 150,000 clones, 72% of them singletons. Sequences were obtained from PBMCs. These receptors were collected from a man aged 40-50 years in good health and CMV-seronegative.

The table lists this clone with a count of one. This chain links TRBV10-1 with TRBJ2-5; 9 nucleotides align to TRBD1. V lost 2 bases, J lost 9 bases, and 10 bases stayed unmatched. The CDR3 length is 15 residues. Germline V gene lookup returns CDR1 WNHNN and CDR2 SYGVQD (reference sequence). The CDR3 spells CASSEKLGTGSPQYF. CDR3 nucleotide sequence: TGCGCCAGCAGTGAGAAATTGGGGACAGGGTCACCCCAGTACTTC.

This clone was seen a few times. The chain recombines TRBV9 with TRBJ1-6; D uncertain. Trimming removed 1 base at V and 0 bases at J, with 5 bases between. Germline CDR1 SGDLS, CDR2 YYNGEE. There are 15 residues in the CDR3. The CDR3 here is CASSVRSSYNSPLHF. DNA of the CDR3: TGTGCCAGCAGCGTAAGGAGCTCCTATAATTCACCCCTCCACTTT. The entire variable domain, with the rest obtained from reference TRBV9 and TRBJ1-6, is as follows: DSGVTQTPKHLITATGQRVTLRCSPRSGDLSVYWYQQSLDQGLQFLIQYYNGEERAKGNILERFSAQQFPDLHSELNLSSLELGDSALYFCASSVRSSYNSPLHFGNGTRLTVT.

This chain uses TRBV15 with TRBJ2-7; possibly TRBD1 for D (5 bases). Germline CDR1 and CDR2: LNHNV and YYDKDF (reference sequence). CDR3 length: 12 residues. The ends were cut back, 8 bases at V and 2 bases at J, with 10 bases in the middle. CDR3 region: CATLKGPYEQYF. In DNA form, the CDR3 reads TGTGCCACCTTGAAGGGGCCCTACGAGCAGTACTTC.

The V gene is TRBV7-2, the J gene TRBJ2-7; TRBD2 agrees at 8 bases. J was trimmed by 4 bases and V by 5 bases; bases with no gene match: 4. The CDR3 length is 13 residues. Germline CDR1 and CDR2: SGHTA and FQGNSA. The CDR3 region has the DNA TGTGCCAGCAGCCATCCGGGGGGGTACGAGCAGTACTTC. Its protein is CASSHPGGYEQYF.

This chain joins TRBV9 and TRBJ2-5; 11 bases agree with TRBD2. The V segment lost 4 bases and the J segment 2 bases; nucleotides outside the gene matches: 4. Germline lookup yields CDR1 SGDLS and CDR2 YYNGEE. There are 15 residues in the CDR3. CDR3: CASSLLAGVQETQYF. In DNA form, the CDR3 reads TGTGCCAGCAGCCTACTAGCGGGGGTTCAAGAGACCCAGTACTTC.

This chain links TRBV5-1 with TRBJ2-7, with D unclear. Germline V CDR1 and CDR2: SGHRS, YFSETQ. Trimming stripped 1 base from V and 7 bases from J, with 12 bases between. CDR3 size: 13 residues. The CDR3 bases are TGCGCCAGCAGCTTGTATCTCCGTCAGGAGCAGTACTTC. Its translation: CASSLYLRQEQYF.

This clone was counted once. CDR3 residues: CASSRSPGVGSGNTIYF. The CDR3 nucleotides are TGCGCCAGCAGTCGATCGCCCGGGGTAGGGTCTGGAAACACCATATATTTT. The chain has TRBV4-3 and TRBJ1-3; D is uncertain. CDR1 and CDR2 from the germline V gene are LGHNA and YSLEER. Trimming pared 6 bases from V and 1 base from J, leaving 19 bases between. CDR3 length equals 17 residues.

J is TRBJ2-5 and V is TRBV18; TRBD1 agrees at 7 bases. Germline V gene lookup returns CDR1 KGHSH and CDR2 LQKENI. V gave up 3 bases and J gave up 5 bases; unmatched junction bases: 6. This CDR3 is 14 amino acids long. For the CDR3, the DNA is TGTGCCAGCTCACCTGACAGGGAAGGTGAGACCCAGTACTTC. It translates to CASSPDREGETQYF. The complete variable domain, with remaining parts taken from reference TRBV18 and TRBJ2-5, reads NAGVMQNPRHLVRRRGQEARLRCSPMKGHSHVYWYRQLPEEGLKFMVYLQKENIIDESGMPKERFSAEFPKEGPSILRIQQVVRGDSAAYFCASSPDREGETQYFGPGTRLLVL.

The rearrangement links TRBV28 to TRBJ2-7; 8 nucleotides align to TRBD1. V trimming: 2 bases; J trimming: 0 bases; junction bases outside the gene matches: 0. There are 14 residues in the CDR3. From germline, CDR1 is MDHEN and CDR2 SYDVKM. The CDR3 here is CASSLTGGSYEQYF. The DNA for the CDR3 is TGTGCCAGCAGTTTAACAGGGGGCTCCTACGAGCAGTACTTC. Looking up the rest from reference TRBV28 and TRBJ2-7 gives the full variable domain: DVKVTQSSRYLVKRTGEKVFLECVQDMDHENMFWYRQDPGLGLRLIYFSYDVKMKEKGDIPEGYSVSREKKERFSLILESASTNQTSMYLCASSLTGGSYEQYFGPGTRLTVT.

The CDR3 sequence: CASSLVGGSMNTEAFF. CDR3 nucleotides: TGCGCCAGCAGCTTGGTTGGGGGGAGCATGAACACTGAAGCTTTCTTT. The rearrangement uses TRBV5-1 and TRBJ1-1; D may be TRBD1 (5 bases). The V gene lost 0 bases and the J gene lost 0 bases, with 12 bases spanning the gap. Germline V gene lookup returns CDR1 SGHRS and CDR2 YFSETQ. The CDR3 runs 16 residues.

This chain links TRBV7-3 with TRBJ2-3; D unresolved. V lost 5 bases to trimming and J lost 2 bases, with 11 bases between them. CDR1 is SGHTA, CDR2 FQGTGA, per germline. CDR3 size: 14 residues. CDR3 amino acids: CASSQSDFTDTQYF. The CDR3 bases are TGTGCCAGCAGCCAATCAGACTTCACAGATACGCAGTATTTT.

This clone showed up just a few times. The V call is TRBV19, the J call TRBJ1-2; tentative D call: TRBD1 (5 bases). Trimming removed 5 bases from V and 7 bases from J, with 11 bases in between. The CDR3 extends over 12 amino acids. Looked up from germline, CDR1 is LNHDA and CDR2 is SQIVND (reference sequence). The CDR3 sequence: CASSFLGGGYTF. Written as DNA, the CDR3 is TGTGCCAGTAGTTTCTTGGGGGGTGGCTACACCTTC.

This clone has just a few counts. The chain is built from TRBV7-3 and TRBJ2-3; possible D gene TRBD1, 6 bases. The length of the CDR3 is 14 residues. Germline V lookup: CDR1 SGHTA, CDR2 FQGTGA. V lost 0 bases and J 6 bases, leaving 10 bases between the germline ends. CDR3 DNA: TGTGCCAGCAGCTTAACTGGGGGCCGGGATACGCAGTATTTT. It translates to CASSLTGGRDTQYF.

This chain joins TRBV25-1 and TRBJ2-3; TRBD1 is a possible D gene (5 bases). Trimming removed 3 bases at V and 10 bases at J, with 14 bases between. The CDR3 has 13 residues. The germline V gene has CDR1 MGHDK and CDR2 SYGVNS. The CDR3 sequence: CASSDGLGLAQYF. The CDR3 region has the DNA TGTGCCAGCAGTGACGGGCTGGGGCTAGCGCAGTATTTT.

The rearrangement uses TRBV19 and TRBJ1-2, with 7 bases aligning to TRBD1. CDR1 and CDR2 (germline): LNHDA, SQIVND (reference sequence). V lost 6 bases and J lost 6; bases outside the gene matches: 7. The CDR3 covers 13 residues. CDR3 nucleotide sequence: TGTGCCAGTAGGACTACAGGGGCGGATGGCTACACCTTC. Amino acid sequence: CASRTTGADGYTF.

This clone showed up just once. The CDR3 nucleotides read TGTGCCAGCAGCCTCAGGCTGAGCTCCTACAATGAGCAGTTCTTC. Protein sequence: CASSLRLSSYNEQFF. The chain recombines TRBV7-7 with TRBJ2-1, with unresolved D. The CDR3 loop spans 15 amino acids. The V and J ends lost 5 bases and 0 bases respectively, with 11 bases between them. The germline V gene has CDR1 SSHAT and CDR2 FNYEAQ (reference sequence).

This CDR3 reads CASVSSGIYFF. CDR3 sequence (DNA): TGTGCCAGCGTTTCCAGCGGGATTTACTTCTTC. The J gene is TRBJ2-1, the V gene TRBV28; 7 bases are a match to TRBD2. The germline V gene encodes CDR1 MDHEN and CDR2 SYDVKM. This CDR3 is built from 11 residues. Losses at the gene ends were 8 bases for V and 16 bases for J; bases not matched to a gene: 11.